One T cell receptor (beta chain) is described in this entry. Its cognate antigen is unknown. Germline V gives CDR1 LGHNA, CDR2 YSLEER. The V and J ends lost 3 bases and 0 bases, in that order; junction bases with no gene match: 6. CDR3 length equals 17 residues. Noted treatment: oral pan-JAK inhibitor, 5-10 mg twice daily. The sorting of PBMCs gave CD4+ and CD8+ T cells. The sample comes from a study of CD8+ T cells in alopecia areata. Study-wide background: Treatment ran 6 to 18 months, with 6 months of follow-up afterward.

Overall study results and limits: Scalp samples also yield sequences of resident alphabeta T cells from normal skin. Lesional scalp, notably in alopecia totalis/universalis, had clonality above that of normal scalp.

The sequencing template was cDNA reverse transcribed from extracted RNA. Method: immunoSEQ multiplex PCR; TCRdb's copy keeps in-frame clones and lacks some. Found here are some 190,000 clones, 40% to 55% of them singletons; the top ten hold around 9.1%. This rearrangement joins TRBV4-3 to TRBJ2-1; 9 nucleotides match TRBD2. This TCR was sampled from a human donor with alopecia areata. The material sequenced was CD8+ T cells sorted from blood, taken between weeks 51 and 54, from a patient treated with tofacitinib. The CDR3 loop is CASSQTIAGVSYNEQFF. CDR3 DNA sequence: TGCGCCAGCAGCCAGACCATAGCGGGGGTCTCCTACAATGAGCAGTTCTTC.